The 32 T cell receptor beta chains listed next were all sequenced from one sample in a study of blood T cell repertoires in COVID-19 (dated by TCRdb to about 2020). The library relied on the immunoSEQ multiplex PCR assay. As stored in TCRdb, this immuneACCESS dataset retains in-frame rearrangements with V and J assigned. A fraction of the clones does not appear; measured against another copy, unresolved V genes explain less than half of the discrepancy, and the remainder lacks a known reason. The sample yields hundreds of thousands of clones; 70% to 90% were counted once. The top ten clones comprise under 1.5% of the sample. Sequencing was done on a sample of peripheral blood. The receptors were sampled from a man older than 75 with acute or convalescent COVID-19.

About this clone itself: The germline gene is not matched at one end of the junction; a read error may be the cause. Written as DNA, the CDR3 is TGTGCTAGCAGTTCGGGACAGGGTCCGGCAGATACGCAGTATTTT. It codes for CASSSGQGPADTQYF. The gene calls are TRBV7-7 and TRBJ2-3, with 9 bases aligning to TRBD1. The CDR3 is made up of 15 amino acids. Per germline, CDR1 SSHAT and CDR2 FNYEAQ (reference sequence).

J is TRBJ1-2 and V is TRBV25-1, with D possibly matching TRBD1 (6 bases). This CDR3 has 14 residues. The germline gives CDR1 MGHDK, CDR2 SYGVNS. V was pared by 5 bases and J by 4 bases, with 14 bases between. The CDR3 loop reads CASSPWGGSYGYTF. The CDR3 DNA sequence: TGTGCCAGCAGTCCTTGGGGGGGCAGCTATGGCTACACCTTC.

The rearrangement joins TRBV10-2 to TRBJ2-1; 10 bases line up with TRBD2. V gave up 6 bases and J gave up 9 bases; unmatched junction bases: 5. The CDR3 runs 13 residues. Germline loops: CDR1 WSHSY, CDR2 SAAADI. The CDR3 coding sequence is TGCGCCAGCAGACTAGCGGGAACATTTGAGCAGTTCTTC. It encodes CASRLAGTFEQFF.

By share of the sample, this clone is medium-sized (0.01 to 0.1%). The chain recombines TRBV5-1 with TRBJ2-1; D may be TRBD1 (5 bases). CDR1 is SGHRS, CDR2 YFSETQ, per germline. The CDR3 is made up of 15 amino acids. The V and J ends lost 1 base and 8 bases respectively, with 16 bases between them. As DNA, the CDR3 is TGCGCCAGCAGCTTGACGGCCAGGGCAGGAGATGAGCAGTTCTTC. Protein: CASSLTARAGDEQFF.

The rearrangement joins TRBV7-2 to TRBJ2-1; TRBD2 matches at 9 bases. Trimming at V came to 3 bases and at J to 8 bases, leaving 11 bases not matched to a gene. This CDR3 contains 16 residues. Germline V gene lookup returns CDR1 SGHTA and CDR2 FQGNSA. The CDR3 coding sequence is TGTGCCAGCAGCTTTTTTCCGGTAGCGGGGGACCATGAGCAGTTCTTC. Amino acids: CASSFFPVAGDHEQFF.

This CDR3 is CSASTRQGADNEQFF. CDR3 sequence (DNA): TGCAGTGCTAGTACCAGACAGGGGGCGGACAATGAGCAGTTCTTC. The chain links TRBV20-1 to TRBJ2-1; 10 nucleotides align to TRBD1. CDR3 length: 15 amino acids. The trim removed 3 bases at V and 5 bases at J, leaving 7 bases unmatched. Germline V gives CDR1 DFQATT, CDR2 SNEGSKA (reference sequence).

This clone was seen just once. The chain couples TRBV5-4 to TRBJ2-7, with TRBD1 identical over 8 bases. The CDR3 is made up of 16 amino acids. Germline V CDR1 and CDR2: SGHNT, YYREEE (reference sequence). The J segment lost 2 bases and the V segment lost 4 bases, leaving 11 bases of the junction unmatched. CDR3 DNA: TGTGCCAGCAGCCCGAGAGGACAGGGCCTACCCTACGAGCAGTACTTC. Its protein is CASSPRGQGLPYEQYF.

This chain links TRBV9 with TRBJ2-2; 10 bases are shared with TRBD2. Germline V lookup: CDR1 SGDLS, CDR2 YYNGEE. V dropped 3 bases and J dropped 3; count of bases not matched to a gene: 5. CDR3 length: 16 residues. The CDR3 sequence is CASSASGGADTGELFF. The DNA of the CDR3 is TGTGCCAGCAGCGCCAGCGGGGGGGCTGACACCGGGGAGCTGTTTTTT. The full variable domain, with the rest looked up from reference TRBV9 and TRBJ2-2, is DSGVTQTPKHLITATGQRVTLRCSPRSGDLSVYWYQQSLDQGLQFLIQYYNGEERAKGNILERFSAQQFPDLHSELNLSSLELGDSALYFCASSASGGADTGELFFGEGSRLTVL.

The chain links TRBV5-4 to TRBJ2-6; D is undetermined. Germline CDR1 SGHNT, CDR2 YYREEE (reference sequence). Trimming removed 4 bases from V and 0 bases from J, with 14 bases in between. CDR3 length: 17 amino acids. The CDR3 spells CASSPTALSSGANVLTF. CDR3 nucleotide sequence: TGTGCCAGCAGCCCCACCGCTCTAAGCTCTGGGGCCAACGTCCTGACTTTC.

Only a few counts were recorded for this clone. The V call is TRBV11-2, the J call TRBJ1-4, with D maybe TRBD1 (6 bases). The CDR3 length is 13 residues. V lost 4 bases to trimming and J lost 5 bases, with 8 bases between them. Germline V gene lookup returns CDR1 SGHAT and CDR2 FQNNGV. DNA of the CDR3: TGTGCCAGCAGCTCCGACAGGAATGAAAAACTGTTTTTT. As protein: CASSSDRNEKLFF.

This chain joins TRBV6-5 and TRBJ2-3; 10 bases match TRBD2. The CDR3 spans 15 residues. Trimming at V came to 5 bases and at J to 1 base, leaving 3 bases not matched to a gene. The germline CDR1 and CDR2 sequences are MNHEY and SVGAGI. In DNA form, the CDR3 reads TGTGCCAGCAGTCCTAGCGGGAGCGGCACAGATACGCAGTATTTT. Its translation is CASSPSGSGTDTQYF.

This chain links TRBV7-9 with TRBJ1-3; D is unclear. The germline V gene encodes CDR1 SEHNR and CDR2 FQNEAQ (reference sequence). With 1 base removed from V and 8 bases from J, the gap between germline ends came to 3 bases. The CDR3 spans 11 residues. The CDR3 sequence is CASSLGDTIYF. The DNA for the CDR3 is TGTGCCAGCAGCTTAGGAGACACCATATATTTT.

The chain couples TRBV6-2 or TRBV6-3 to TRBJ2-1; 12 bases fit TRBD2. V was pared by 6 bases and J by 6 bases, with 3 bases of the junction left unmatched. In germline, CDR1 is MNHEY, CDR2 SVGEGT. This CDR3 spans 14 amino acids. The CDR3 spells CASSSGLAGNEQFF. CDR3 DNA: TGTGCCAGCAGCTCGGGACTAGCGGGCAATGAGCAGTTCTTC.

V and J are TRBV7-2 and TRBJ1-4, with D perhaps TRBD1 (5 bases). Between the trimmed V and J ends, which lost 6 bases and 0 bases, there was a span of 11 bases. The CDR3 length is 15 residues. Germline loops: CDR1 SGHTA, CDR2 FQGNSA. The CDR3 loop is CASRGRGATNEKLFF. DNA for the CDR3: TGTGCCAGCAGGGGGCGGGGCGCAACTAATGAAAAACTGTTTTTT.

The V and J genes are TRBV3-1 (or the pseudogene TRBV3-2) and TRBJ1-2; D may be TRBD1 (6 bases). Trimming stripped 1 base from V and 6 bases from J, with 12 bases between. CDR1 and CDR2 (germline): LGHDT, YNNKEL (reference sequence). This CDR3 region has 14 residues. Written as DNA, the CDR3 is TGTGCCAGCAGCCAAGGTTACAGGGAAGATGGCTACACCTTC. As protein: CASSQGYREDGYTF.

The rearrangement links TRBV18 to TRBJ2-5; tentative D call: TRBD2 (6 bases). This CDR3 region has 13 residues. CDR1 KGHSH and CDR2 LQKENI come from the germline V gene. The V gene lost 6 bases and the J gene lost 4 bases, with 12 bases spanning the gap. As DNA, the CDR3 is TGTGCCAGCTCCCTCGGAGCGGGAGAGACCCAGTACTTC. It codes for CASSLGAGETQYF.

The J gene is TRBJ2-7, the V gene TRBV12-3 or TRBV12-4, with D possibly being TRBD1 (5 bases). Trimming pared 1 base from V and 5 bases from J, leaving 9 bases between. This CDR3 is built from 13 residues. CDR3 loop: CASSLVGEHEQYF. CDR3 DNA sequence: TGTGCCAGCAGTTTAGTAGGGGAACACGAGCAGTACTTC.

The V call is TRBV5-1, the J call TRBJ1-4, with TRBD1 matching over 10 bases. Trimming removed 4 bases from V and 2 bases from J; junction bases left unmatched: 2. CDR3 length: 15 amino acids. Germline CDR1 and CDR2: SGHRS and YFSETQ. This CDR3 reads CASSVGQGTNEKLFF. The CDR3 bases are TGCGCCAGCAGCGTGGGACAGGGGACTAATGAAAAACTGTTTTTT. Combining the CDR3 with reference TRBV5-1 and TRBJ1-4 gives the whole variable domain KAGVTQTPRYLIKTRGQQVTLSCSPISGHRSVSWYQQTPGQGLQFLFEYFSETQRNKGNFPGRFSGRQFSNSRSEMNVSTLELGDSALYLCASSVGQGTNEKLFFGSGTQLSVL.

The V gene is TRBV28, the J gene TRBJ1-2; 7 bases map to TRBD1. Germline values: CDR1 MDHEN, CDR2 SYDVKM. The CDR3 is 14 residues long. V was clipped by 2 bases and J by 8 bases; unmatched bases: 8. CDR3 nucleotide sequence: TGTGCCAGCAGTTTAGGGGGCAGGGGGGACGGCTACACCTTC. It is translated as CASSLGGRGDGYTF.

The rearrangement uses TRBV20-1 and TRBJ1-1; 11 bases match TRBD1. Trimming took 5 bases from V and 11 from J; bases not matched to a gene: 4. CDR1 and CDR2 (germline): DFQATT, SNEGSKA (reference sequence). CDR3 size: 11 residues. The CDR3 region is CSAPGTGGAFF. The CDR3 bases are TGCAGTGCTCCCGGGACAGGGGGTGCTTTCTTT.

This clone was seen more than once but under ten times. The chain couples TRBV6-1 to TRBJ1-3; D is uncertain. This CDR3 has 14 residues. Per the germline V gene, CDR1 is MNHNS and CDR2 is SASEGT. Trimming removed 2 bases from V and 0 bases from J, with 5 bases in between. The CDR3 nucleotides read TGTGCCAGCAGTGAACGAGGCTCTGGAAACACCATATATTTT. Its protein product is CASSERGSGNTIYF.

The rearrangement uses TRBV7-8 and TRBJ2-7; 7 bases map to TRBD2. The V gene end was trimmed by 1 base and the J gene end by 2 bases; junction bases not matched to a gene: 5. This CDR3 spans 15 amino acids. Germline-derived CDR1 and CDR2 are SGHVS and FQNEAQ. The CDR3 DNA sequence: TGTGCCAGCAGCTTAGGACTAGCCCCCACCTACGAGCAGTACTTC. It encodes CASSLGLAPTYEQYF.

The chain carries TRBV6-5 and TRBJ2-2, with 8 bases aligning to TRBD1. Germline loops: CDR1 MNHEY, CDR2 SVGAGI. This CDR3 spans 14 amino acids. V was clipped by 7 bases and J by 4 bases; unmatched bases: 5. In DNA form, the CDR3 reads TGTGCCAGCACCGGACAGGGCCGCACCGGGGAGCTGTTTTTT. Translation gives CASTGQGRTGELFF.

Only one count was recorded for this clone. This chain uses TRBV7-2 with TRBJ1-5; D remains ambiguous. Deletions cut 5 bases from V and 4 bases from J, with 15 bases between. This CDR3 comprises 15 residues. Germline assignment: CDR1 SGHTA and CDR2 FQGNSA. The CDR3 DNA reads TGTGCCAGCAGCCCCGAGGCGGGGTGGAATCAGCCCCAGCATTTT. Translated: CASSPEAGWNQPQHF. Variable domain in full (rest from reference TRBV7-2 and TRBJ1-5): GAGVSQSPSNKVTEKGKDVELRCDPISGHTALYWYRQSLGQGLEFLIYFQGNSAPDKSGLPSDRFSAERTGGSVSTLTIQRTQQEDSAVYLCASSPEAGWNQPQHFGDGTRLSIL.

This CDR3 is CASSAYWAGSPLHF. The CDR3 DNA sequence: TGTGCCAGCAGCGCCTATTGGGCCGGTTCACCCCTCCACTTT. J is TRBJ1-6 and V is TRBV14; D is unresolved. The CDR3 totals 14 residues. Per the germline V gene, CDR1 is SGHDN and CDR2 is FVKESK. V dropped 5 bases and J dropped 9 bases, with 14 bases sitting between them.

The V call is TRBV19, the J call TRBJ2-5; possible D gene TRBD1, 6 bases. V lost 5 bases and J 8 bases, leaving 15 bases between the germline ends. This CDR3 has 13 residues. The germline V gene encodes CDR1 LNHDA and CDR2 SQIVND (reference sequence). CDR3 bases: TGTGCCAGTAGTTTAGGGGACAAGAGAACCCAGTACTTC. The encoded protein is CASSLGDKRTQYF. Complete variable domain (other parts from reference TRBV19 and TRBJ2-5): DGGITQSPKYLFRKEGQNVTLSCEQNLNHDAMYWYRQDPGQGLRLIYYSQIVNDFQKGDIAEGYSVSREKKESFPLTVTSAQKNPTAFYLCASSLGDKRTQYFGPGTRLLVL.

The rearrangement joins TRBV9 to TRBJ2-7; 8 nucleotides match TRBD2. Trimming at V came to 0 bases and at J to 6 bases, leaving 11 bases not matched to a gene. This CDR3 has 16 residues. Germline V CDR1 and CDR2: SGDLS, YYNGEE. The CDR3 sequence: CASSVEGRRGAGEQYF. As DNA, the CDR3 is TGTGCCAGCAGCGTAGAGGGGAGGCGGGGGGCCGGCGAGCAGTACTTC.

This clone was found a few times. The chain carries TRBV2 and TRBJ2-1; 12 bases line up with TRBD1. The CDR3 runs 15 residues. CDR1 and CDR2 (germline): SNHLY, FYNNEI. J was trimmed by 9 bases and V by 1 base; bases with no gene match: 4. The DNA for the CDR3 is TGTGCCAGCAGTGAAGGCGGGACAGGGGGCAGTGAGCAGTTCTTC. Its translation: CASSEGGTGGSEQFF.

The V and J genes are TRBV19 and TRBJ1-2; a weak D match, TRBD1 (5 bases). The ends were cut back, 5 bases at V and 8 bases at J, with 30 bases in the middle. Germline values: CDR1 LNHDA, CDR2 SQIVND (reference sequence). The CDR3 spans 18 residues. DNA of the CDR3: TGTGCCAGTAGTCTCGACCTCCCTGACACTCATGGGGCTAAAGGCTACACCTTC. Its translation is CASSLDLPDTHGAKGYTF. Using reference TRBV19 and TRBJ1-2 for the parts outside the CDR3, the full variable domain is DGGITQSPKYLFRKEGQNVTLSCEQNLNHDAMYWYRQDPGQGLRLIYYSQIVNDFQKGDIAEGYSVSREKKESFPLTVTSAQKNPTAFYLCASSLDLPDTHGAKGYTFGSGTRLTVV.

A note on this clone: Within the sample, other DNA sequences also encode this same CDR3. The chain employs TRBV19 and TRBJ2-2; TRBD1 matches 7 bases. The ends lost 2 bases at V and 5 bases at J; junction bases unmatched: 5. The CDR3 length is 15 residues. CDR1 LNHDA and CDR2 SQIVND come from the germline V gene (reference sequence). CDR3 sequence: CASSIRTGETGELFF. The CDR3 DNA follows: TGTGCCAGTAGTATAAGAACAGGGGAGACCGGGGAGCTGTTTTTT.

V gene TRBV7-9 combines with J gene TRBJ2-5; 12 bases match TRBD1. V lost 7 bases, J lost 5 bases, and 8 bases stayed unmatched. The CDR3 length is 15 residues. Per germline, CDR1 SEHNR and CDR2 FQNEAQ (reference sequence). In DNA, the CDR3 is TGTGCCAGCAATAGACCGGGACAGGGGGCCGAGACCCAGTACTTC. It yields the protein CASNRPGQGAETQYF.

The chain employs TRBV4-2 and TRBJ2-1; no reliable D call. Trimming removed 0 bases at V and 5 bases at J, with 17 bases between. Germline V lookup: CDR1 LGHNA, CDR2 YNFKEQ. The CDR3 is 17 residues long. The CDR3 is CASSQESRKRSNNEQFF. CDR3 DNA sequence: TGTGCCAGCAGCCAAGAATCGCGGAAACGATCGAACAATGAGCAGTTCTTC.